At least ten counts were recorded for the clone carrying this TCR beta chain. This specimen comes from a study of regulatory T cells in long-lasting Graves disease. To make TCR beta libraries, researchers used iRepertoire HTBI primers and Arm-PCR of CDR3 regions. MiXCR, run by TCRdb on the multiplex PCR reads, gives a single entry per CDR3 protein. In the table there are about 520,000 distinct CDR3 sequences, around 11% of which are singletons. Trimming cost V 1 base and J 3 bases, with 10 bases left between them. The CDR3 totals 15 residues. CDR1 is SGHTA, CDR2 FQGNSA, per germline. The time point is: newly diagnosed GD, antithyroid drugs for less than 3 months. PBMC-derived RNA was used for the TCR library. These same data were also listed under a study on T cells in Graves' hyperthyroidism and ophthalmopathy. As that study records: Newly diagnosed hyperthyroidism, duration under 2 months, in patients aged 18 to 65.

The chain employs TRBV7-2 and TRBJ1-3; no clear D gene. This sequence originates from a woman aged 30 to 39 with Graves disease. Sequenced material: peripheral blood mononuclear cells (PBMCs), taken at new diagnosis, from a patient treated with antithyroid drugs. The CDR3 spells CASSLDPTGGNTIYF. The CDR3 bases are TGTGCCAGCAGCTTAGACCCAACGGGTGGAAACACCATATATTTT.